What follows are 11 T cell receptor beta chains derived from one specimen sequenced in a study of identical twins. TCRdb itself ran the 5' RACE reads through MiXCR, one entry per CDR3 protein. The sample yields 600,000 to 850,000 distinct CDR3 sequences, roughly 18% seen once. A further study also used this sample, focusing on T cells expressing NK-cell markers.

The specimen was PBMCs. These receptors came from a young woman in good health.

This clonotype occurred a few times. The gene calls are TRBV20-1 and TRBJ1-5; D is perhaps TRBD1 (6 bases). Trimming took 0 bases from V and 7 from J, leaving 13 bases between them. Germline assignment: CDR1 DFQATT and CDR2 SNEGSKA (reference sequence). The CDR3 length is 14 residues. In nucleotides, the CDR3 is TGCAGTGCTAGAGATCGCAGGGGTAGGCAGCCCCAGCATTTT. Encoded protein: CSARDRRGRQPQHF.

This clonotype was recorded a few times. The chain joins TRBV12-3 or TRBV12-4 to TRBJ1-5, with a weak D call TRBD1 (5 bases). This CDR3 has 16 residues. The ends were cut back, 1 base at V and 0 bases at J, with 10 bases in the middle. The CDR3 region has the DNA TGTGCCAGCAGTTTAGGGGGGAGCGGTAGCAATCAGCCCCAGCATTTT. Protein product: CASSLGGSGSNQPQHF.

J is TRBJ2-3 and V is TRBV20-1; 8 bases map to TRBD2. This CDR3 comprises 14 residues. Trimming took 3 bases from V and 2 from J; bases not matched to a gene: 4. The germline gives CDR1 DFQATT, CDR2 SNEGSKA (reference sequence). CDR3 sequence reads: CSASTGGDTDTQYF. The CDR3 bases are TGCAGTGCTAGCACGGGAGGGGACACAGATACGCAGTATTTT.

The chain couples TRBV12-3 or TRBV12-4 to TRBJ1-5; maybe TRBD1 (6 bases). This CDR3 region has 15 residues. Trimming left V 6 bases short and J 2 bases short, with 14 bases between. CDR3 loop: CASSHRASGNQPQHF. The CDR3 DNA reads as TGTGCCAGCAGCCACAGGGCCAGCGGCAATCAGCCCCAGCATTTT.

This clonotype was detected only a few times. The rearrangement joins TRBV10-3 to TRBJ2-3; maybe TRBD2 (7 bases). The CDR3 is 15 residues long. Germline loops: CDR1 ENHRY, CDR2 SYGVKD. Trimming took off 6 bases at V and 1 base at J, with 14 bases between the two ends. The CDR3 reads CAISENGGRTDTQYF. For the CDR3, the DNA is TGTGCCATCAGCGAGAACGGGGGGCGCACAGATACGCAGTATTTT.

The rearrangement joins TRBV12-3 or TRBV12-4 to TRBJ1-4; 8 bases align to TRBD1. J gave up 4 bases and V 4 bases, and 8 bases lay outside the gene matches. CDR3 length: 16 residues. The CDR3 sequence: CASSSRQGLSNEKLFF. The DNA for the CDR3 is TGTGCCAGCAGTTCGCGACAGGGGCTAAGTAATGAAAAACTGTTTTTT.

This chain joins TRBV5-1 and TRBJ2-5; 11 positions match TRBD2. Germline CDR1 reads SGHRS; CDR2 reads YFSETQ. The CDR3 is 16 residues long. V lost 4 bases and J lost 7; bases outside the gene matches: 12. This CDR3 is CASSPPLAGGDGTQYF. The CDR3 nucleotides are TGCGCCAGCAGCCCTCCTTTAGCGGGAGGGGATGGGACCCAGTACTTC.

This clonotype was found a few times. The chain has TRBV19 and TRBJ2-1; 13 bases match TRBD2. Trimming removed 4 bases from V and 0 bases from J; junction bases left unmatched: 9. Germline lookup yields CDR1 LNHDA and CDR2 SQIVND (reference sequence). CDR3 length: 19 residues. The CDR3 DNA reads TGTGCCAGTAGTACCTCGAGACTAGCGGGGGGAAGCTCCTACAATGAGCAGTTCTTC. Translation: CASSTSRLAGGSSYNEQFF.

The CDR3 here is CASSPGTSGGNEQYF. In DNA, the CDR3 is TGTGCCAGCAGCCCTGGGACTAGCGGGGGCAACGAGCAGTACTTC. This chain connects TRBV7-9 to TRBJ2-7; 14 nucleotides agree with TRBD2. V was pared by 5 bases and J by 5 bases, with 5 bases of the junction left unmatched. Germline loops: CDR1 SEHNR, CDR2 FQNEAQ (reference sequence). The CDR3 covers 15 residues.

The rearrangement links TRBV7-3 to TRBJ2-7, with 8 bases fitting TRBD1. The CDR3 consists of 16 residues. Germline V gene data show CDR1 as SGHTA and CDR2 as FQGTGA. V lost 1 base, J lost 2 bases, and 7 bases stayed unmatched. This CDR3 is CASSLMATGDTYEQYF. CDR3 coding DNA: TGTGCCAGCAGCTTAATGGCGACAGGGGACACCTACGAGCAGTACTTC.

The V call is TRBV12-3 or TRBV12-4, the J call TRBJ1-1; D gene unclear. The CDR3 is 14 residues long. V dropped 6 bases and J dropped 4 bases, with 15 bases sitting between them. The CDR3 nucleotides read TGTGCCAGCAGAACCCTAAGCCGCGTCACTGAAGCTTTCTTT. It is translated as CASRTLSRVTEAFF.